The T cell receptor (beta chain) under discussion was sequenced for a study of technical replicates of blood from several donors. Clones were read by immunoSEQ multiplex PCR, and TCRdb kept only the in-frame ones, dropping some. The repertoire holds 55,000 to 65,000 clones, with 65% to 90% as singletons. Deletions cut 7 bases from V and 4 bases from J, with 10 bases between. This CDR3 spans 11 amino acids. CDR1 is GTSNPN, CDR2 SVGIG, per germline (reference sequence). Sequenced sample: PBMCs. J is TRBJ1-2 and V is TRBV30; a weak D match, TRBD1 (5 bases). This sequence was found in a human donor in good health. Some clones in this sample may be carry-over from other donors' samples. In nucleotides, the CDR3 is TGTGCCTCGGGACTTGGCTATGGCTACACCTTC. Its translation is CASGLGYGYTF. Full variable domain (remainder filled in from reference TRBV30 and TRBJ1-2): SQTIHQWPATLVQPVGSPLSLECTVEGTSNPNLYWYRQAAGRGLQLLFYSVGIGQISSEVPQNLSASRPQDRQFILSSKKLLLSDSGFYLCASGLGYGYTFGSGTRLTVV.